The rows below give T cell receptor beta chains drawn from one sample of a study of blood T cells in healthy people across ages. TCRdb reprocessed the 5' RACE reads with MiXCR, giving one entry per CDR3 protein. Here the sample spans some 1.8 million distinct CDR3 sequences, 30% to 40% being singletons. Specimen: blood. The receptors here all came from a human donor in good health. Each CDR3 is given with its conserved first and last residue. D genes are given only for firm matches. Only some rows state a clone size, as once, few, many or a class for expanded clones.

TRBJ2-1	.	16	TRBV15	.	TGTGCCACCAGCAGAGTTGGGGGGGCGTCGGGAAATGAGCAGTTCTTC	CATSRVGGASGNEQFF
TRBJ1-1	few	15	TRBV7-2	.	TGTGCCAGCAGCTTATCCATTGGGGGGGAAACTGAAGCTTTCTTT	CASSLSIGGETEAFF
TRBJ2-7	.	16	TRBV5-5	TRBD1	TGTGCCAGCAGCCGGTTGTTAACAGGGGCCTTCGCCGAGCAGTACTTC	CASSRLLTGAFAEQYF
TRBJ1-2	.	13	TRBV20-1	.	TGCAGTGCTAGAGGGGACGGGAGCTATGGCTGCACCTTC	CSARGDGSYGCTF
TRBJ2-7	few	17	TRBV7-9	.	TGTGCCAGCAGCCTCCTTAAACAGGGATTTAACTCCTACGAGCAGTACTTC	CASSLLKQGFNSYEQYF
TRBJ1-1	.	16	TRBV7-8	.	TGTGCCAGCAGCTTAGCGCTAGGACAGACGAACACTGAAGCTTTCTTT	CASSLALGQTNTEAFF
TRBJ2-5	.	14	TRBV5-6	.	TGTGCCAGCAGCTCTCTCAGGGGTGGAGAGACCCAGTACTTC	CASSSLRGGETQYF
TRBJ1-5	.	19	TRBV9	.	TGTGCCAGCAGCGGACGCTCTCCGGGCCATCCAAAACGCAATCAGCCCCAGCATTTT	CASSGRSPGHPKRNQPQHF
TRBJ2-7	.	14	TRBV25-1	.	TGTGCCAGCAGTGCGTCGGCGGAAAAGAACAAGCAGTACTTC	CASSASAEKNKQYF
TRBJ2-3	few	16	TRBV5-1	.	TGCGCCAGCAGCTTGGCCAGGGGAGATAACACAGATACGCAGTATTTT	CASSLARGDNTDTQYF
TRBJ1-5	many	14	TRBV27	.	TGTGCCAGCAGTCTCAACAGGGCAAATCAGCCCCAGCATTTT	CASSLNRANQPQHF
TRBJ1-4	few	14	TRBV6-6	.	TGTGCCAGCAGGCCGTCACATCCTAATGAAAAACTGTTTTTT	CASRPSHPNEKLFF
TRBJ2-2	few	17	TRBV6-2/TRBV6-3	TRBD1	TGTGCCAGCAGTCCTCACGCTGACAGGGCGAACACCGGGGAGCTGTTTTTT	CASSPHADRANTGELFF
TRBJ1-1	.	14	TRBV12-3/TRBV12-4	.	TGTGCCAGCAGTTTGAATCCGAAGAACACTGAAGCTTTCTTT	CASSLNPKNTEAFF
TRBJ2-7	few	15	TRBV5-1	.	TGCGCCAGCAGCTTGAGTCCGGGTACTGTATACGAGCAGTACTTC	CASSLSPGTVYEQYF
TRBJ1-2	.	13	TRBV2	.	TGTGCCAGCAGTGACAGTTTTTTCTATGGCTACACCTTC	CASSDSFFYGYTF
TRBJ2-7	.	15	TRBV20-1	.	TGCAGTGCTAGAGGGGAGGACAGCCCGTCCTACGAGCAGTACTTC	CSARGEDSPSYEQYF
TRBJ2-1	.	19	TRBV20-1	.	TGCAGTGCTAGAGCCGGAGGGGCAGGGGTCCTAAGCTCCTACAATGAGCAGTTCTTC	CSARAGGAGVLSSYNEQFF
TRBJ1-6	.	13	TRBV20-1	.	TGCAGTGCGGCGGGTCCGGCGGGGTCACCCCTCCACTTT	CSAAGPAGSPLHF
TRBJ2-7	.	14	TRBV20-1	TRBD2	TGCAGTGCGGGACCCTCTAGCGGAGTCTACGAGCAGTACTTC	CSAGPSSGVYEQYF